This is a list of T cell receptor beta chains from one sample in a study of sequential checkpoint blockade in melanoma. TCRdb's copy holds only in-frame clones and misses some; the assay was immunoSEQ multiplex PCR. The data show about 28,000 clones, approximately 80% seen once. This material consisted of CD8+ T cells sorted from blood (inferred from file names), taken from a patient given nivolumab and ipilimumab in sequence. The source of these receptors is a human donor with melanoma. Each CDR3 is given with its conserved first and last residue. The order of the fields is clone size, CDR3 length, D gene, V gene, J gene, CDR3 protein, CDR3 DNA. D genes are given only for firm matches. The listing skips clone size in some rows; elsewhere it reads once, few, many or a size class.

clone size: -; CDR3 length: 12; D gene: -; V gene: TRBV6-6; J gene: TRBJ1-2; CDR3 protein: CASSYSRVGYTF; CDR3 DNA: TGTGCCAGCAGTTACTCGAGGGTAGGCTACACCTTC
clone size: -; CDR3 length: 18; D gene: -; V gene: TRBV15; J gene: TRBJ2-1; CDR3 protein: CATSRDLLTAELYNEQFF; CDR3 DNA: TGTGCCACCAGCAGAGATCTTCTGACAGCAGAGTTATACAATGAGCAGTTCTTC
clone size: -; CDR3 length: 15; D gene: -; V gene: TRBV28; J gene: TRBJ2-1; CDR3 protein: CASSSSRLPYNEQFF; CDR3 DNA: TGTGCCAGCAGTTCGTCCAGGCTCCCCTACAATGAGCAGTTCTTC
clone size: -; CDR3 length: 15; D gene: -; V gene: TRBV6-6; J gene: TRBJ1-5; CDR3 protein: CASTKPTDSNQPQHF; CDR3 DNA: TGTGCCAGCACCAAACCTACTGATAGCAATCAGCCCCAGCATTTT
clone size: -; CDR3 length: 19; D gene: TRBD1; V gene: TRBV5-4; J gene: TRBJ2-7; CDR3 protein: CASSLAGSGTGASTYEQYF; CDR3 DNA: TGTGCCAGCAGCTTGGCCGGTTCCGGGACAGGGGCCTCTACCTACGAGCAGTACTTC
clone size: -; CDR3 length: 15; D gene: -; V gene: TRBV5-1; J gene: TRBJ2-7; CDR3 protein: CASSLSRGQLYEQYF; CDR3 DNA: TGCGCCAGCAGCTTGTCGCGGGGGCAGTTATACGAGCAGTACTTC
clone size: -; CDR3 length: 15; D gene: -; V gene: TRBV5-1; J gene: TRBJ2-3; CDR3 protein: CASSLASALTDTQYF; CDR3 DNA: TGCGCCAGCAGCTTGGCTAGCGCACTCACAGATACGCAGTATTTT
clone size: -; CDR3 length: 14; D gene: -; V gene: TRBV2; J gene: TRBJ2-1; CDR3 protein: CASSERYAMNEQFF; CDR3 DNA: TGTGCCAGCAGTGAACGGTATGCTATGAATGAGCAGTTCTTC
clone size: -; CDR3 length: 12; D gene: -; V gene: TRBV6-1; J gene: TRBJ2-7; CDR3 protein: CASSEGYYEQYF; CDR3 DNA: TGTGCCAGCAGTGAAGGCTACTACGAGCAGTACTTC
clone size: -; CDR3 length: 14; D gene: -; V gene: TRBV27; J gene: TRBJ2-7; CDR3 protein: CASSLAGNPPEQYF; CDR3 DNA: TGTGCCAGCAGTCTGGCGGGGAATCCTCCCGAGCAGTACTTC
clone size: -; CDR3 length: 13; D gene: -; V gene: TRBV7-9; J gene: TRBJ1-2; CDR3 protein: CASSLSGGNGYTF; CDR3 DNA: TGTGCCAGCAGCCTTAGCGGGGGGAATGGCTACACCTTC
clone size: few; CDR3 length: 14; D gene: TRBD1; V gene: TRBV4-2; J gene: TRBJ2-7; CDR3 protein: CASSRGTGSYEQYF; CDR3 DNA: TGTGCCAGCAGCAGGGGGACAGGCTCCTACGAGCAGTACTTC
clone size: -; CDR3 length: 17; D gene: -; V gene: TRBV27; J gene: TRBJ2-1; CDR3 protein: CASSLSEALLSYNEQFF; CDR3 DNA: TGTGCCAGCAGTTTATCAGAGGCTCTGCTCTCCTACAATGAGCAGTTCTTC
clone size: -; CDR3 length: 16; D gene: TRBD2; V gene: TRBV6-5; J gene: TRBJ2-7; CDR3 protein: CASSYASSGAPYEQYF; CDR3 DNA: TGTGCCAGCAGTTACGCCTCTAGCGGGGCCCCCTACGAGCAGTACTTC
clone size: -; CDR3 length: 13; D gene: TRBD2; V gene: TRBV19; J gene: TRBJ2-1; CDR3 protein: CASRVSGYNEQFF; CDR3 DNA: TGTGCCAGTAGGGTTAGCGGGTACAATGAGCAGTTCTTC
clone size: -; CDR3 length: 14; D gene: TRBD1; V gene: TRBV28; J gene: TRBJ1-5; CDR3 protein: CASSFAGQGGPQHF; CDR3 DNA: TGTGCCAGCAGTTTCGCTGGACAGGGAGGACCCCAGCATTTT
clone size: few; CDR3 length: 14; D gene: -; V gene: TRBV5-4; J gene: TRBJ1-2; CDR3 protein: CASSQRLSGYGYTF; CDR3 DNA: TGTGCCAGCAGCCAACGGTTGTCGGGATATGGCTACACCTTC
clone size: -; CDR3 length: 12; D gene: TRBD1; V gene: TRBV10-3; J gene: TRBJ2-1; CDR3 protein: CAIGTAYNEQFF; CDR3 DNA: TGTGCCATCGGGACAGCCTACAATGAGCAGTTCTTC
clone size: -; CDR3 length: 15; D gene: -; V gene: TRBV6-1; J gene: TRBJ2-3; CDR3 protein: CASSEPPAGTDTQYF; CDR3 DNA: TGTGCCAGCAGTGAACCCCCCGCAGGCACAGATACGCAGTATTTT
clone size: -; CDR3 length: 13; D gene: TRBD2; V gene: TRBV14; J gene: TRBJ2-1; CDR3 protein: CASSQLAGGEQFF; CDR3 DNA: TGTGCCAGCAGCCAATTGGCGGGGGGTGAGCAGTTCTTC
clone size: -; CDR3 length: 14; D gene: -; V gene: TRBV18; J gene: TRBJ2-1; CDR3 protein: CASSPLDSLNEQFF; CDR3 DNA: TGTGCCAGCTCACCATTAGACTCTCTCAATGAGCAGTTCTTC
clone size: many; CDR3 length: 14; D gene: -; V gene: TRBV4-1; J gene: TRBJ2-5; CDR3 protein: CASSHVGGRETQYF; CDR3 DNA: TGCGCCAGCAGCCATGTGGGGGGGCGTGAGACCCAGTACTTC
clone size: -; CDR3 length: 16; D gene: TRBD1; V gene: TRBV28; J gene: TRBJ2-7; CDR3 protein: CASSPLRTGWENEQYF; CDR3 DNA: TGTGCCAGCAGCCCTCTCCGGACAGGGTGGGAAAACGAGCAGTACTTC
clone size: -; CDR3 length: 15; D gene: TRBD1; V gene: TRBV5-6; J gene: TRBJ2-7; CDR3 protein: CASSYSGTGPYEQYF; CDR3 DNA: TGTGCCAGCAGCTACTCCGGGACAGGGCCCTACGAGCAGTACTTC
clone size: -; CDR3 length: 15; D gene: TRBD2; V gene: TRBV5-5; J gene: TRBJ2-7; CDR3 protein: CASSLPSGASYEQYF; CDR3 DNA: TGTGCCAGCAGCTTACCTAGCGGGGCCTCCTACGAGCAGTACTTC
clone size: once; CDR3 length: 17; D gene: TRBD2; V gene: TRBV4-1; J gene: TRBJ2-7; CDR3 protein: CASSQVSGGFSSYEQYF; CDR3 DNA: TGCGCCAGCAGCCAAGTTAGCGGGGGGTTTAGCTCCTACGAGCAGTACTTC
clone size: -; CDR3 length: 17; D gene: -; V gene: TRBV5-1; J gene: TRBJ2-2; CDR3 protein: CASSLGQVLSVTGELFF; CDR3 DNA: TGCGCCAGCAGCTTGGGACAGGTATTGTCGGTCACCGGGGAGCTGTTTTTT
clone size: once; CDR3 length: 13; D gene: -; V gene: TRBV27; J gene: TRBJ2-1; CDR3 protein: CASSFGGNNEQFF; CDR3 DNA: TGTGCCAGCAGTTTTGGGGGCAACAATGAGCAGTTCTTC